A single sample is the source of the 10 T cell receptor beta chains below, sequenced in a study of blood T cell repertoires in COVID-19. Sequencing was performed with immunoSEQ multiplex PCR; in TCRdb, only in-frame clones are kept and a portion is missing. The profile covers 100,000 to 150,000 clones, with more than 70% appearing a single time and about a tenth taken by the ten largest. Sequencing used peripheral blood. The source is a middle-aged man with acute or convalescent COVID-19.

V gene TRBV7-2 combines with J gene TRBJ1-5; 8 positions match TRBD1. The CDR3 is 17 amino acids. Germline loops: CDR1 SGHTA, CDR2 FQGNSA. Trimming removed 0 bases from V and 0 bases from J; junction bases left unmatched: 4. Written as DNA, the CDR3 is TGTGCCAGCAGCTTAGCCAGGGGGCCGAATAGCAATCAGCCCCAGCATTTT. Translated: CASSLARGPNSNQPQHF.

This clone occurred once. The J gene is TRBJ1-1, the V gene TRBV7-2; 7 bases fit TRBD1. V gave up 2 bases and J gave up 4 bases; unmatched junction bases: 16. The CDR3 length is 18 residues. Germline CDR1 SGHTA, CDR2 FQGNSA. CDR3 DNA: TGTGCCAGCAGCTTATTGGGAGACAGGGTATGGCCCGCCACTGAAGCTTTCTTT. It translates to CASSLLGDRVWPATEAFF.

The V gene is TRBV14, the J gene TRBJ2-1; TRBD1 agrees at 9 bases. Germline CDR1 is SGHDN and CDR2 is FVKESK. The CDR3 has 15 residues. Unmatched junction bases numbered 8, after V lost 1 base and J lost 10 bases. The CDR3 DNA sequence: TGTGCCAGCAGCCAAGGAGGGACAGGGTCTGTAGAGCAGTTCTTC. This encodes CASSQGGTGSVEQFF.

J is TRBJ2-1 and V is TRBV4-2; weak D call: TRBD2 (7 bases). V lost 4 bases and J lost 4, with 17 bases in between. The CDR3 is 16 amino acids. CDR1 and CDR2 from the germline V gene are LGHNA and YNFKEQ. The CDR3 sequence is CASSLNPGGEYNEQFF. For the CDR3, the DNA is TGTGCCAGCAGCCTGAACCCGGGGGGCGAATACAATGAGCAGTTCTTC.

V and J are TRBV9 and TRBJ2-5, with TRBD2 matching 10 bases. Germline V gene sequence: CDR1 SGDLS, CDR2 YYNGEE. J gave up 5 bases and V 0 bases, and 4 bases lay outside the gene matches. CDR3 size: 15 residues. The CDR3 nucleotides are TGTGCCAGCAGCGTAGGGACTAGCGGCGTGGAGACCCAGTACTTC. Protein sequence: CASSVGTSGVETQYF.

The chain uses TRBV7-3 and TRBJ2-1; 7 bases line up with TRBD2. With V trimmed by 7 bases and J by 9 bases, 9 bases remained unmatched. The CDR3 is 13 residues long. CDR1 and CDR2 from the germline V gene are SGHTA and FQGTGA. CDR3 region: CASNTGPGGEQFF. CDR3 DNA sequence: TGTGCCAGCAACACCGGCCCGGGGGGTGAGCAGTTCTTC.

The chain has TRBV3-1 (or the pseudogene TRBV3-2) and TRBJ1-1; 7 positions match TRBD1. The V and J ends lost 2 bases and 6 bases, in that order; junction bases with no gene match: 6. The CDR3 has 14 amino acids. Looked up from germline, CDR1 is LGHDT and CDR2 is YNNKEL (reference sequence). DNA for the CDR3: TGTGCCAGCAGCCAATTCACAGGGGAGCCTGAAGCTTTCTTT. It codes for CASSQFTGEPEAFF.

The genes are TRBV5-1 and TRBJ2-2; TRBD1 matches 8 bases. The CDR3 totals 16 residues. Germline CDR1 reads SGHRS; CDR2 reads YFSETQ. V was clipped by 4 bases and J by 5 bases; unmatched bases: 10. The CDR3 here is CASSPLDRVGTGELFF. The DNA of the CDR3 is TGCGCCAGCAGCCCCCTGGACAGGGTTGGAACCGGGGAGCTGTTTTTT.

The CDR3 sequence: CSVFEGSNTGELFF. The DNA for the CDR3 is TGCAGCGTTTTCGAGGGATCGAACACCGGGGAGCTGTTTTTT. This chain links TRBV29-1 with TRBJ2-2; a possible D gene is TRBD2 (5 bases). CDR1 and CDR2 from the germline V gene are SQVTM and ANQGSEA. With 5 bases removed from V and 0 bases from J, the gap between germline ends came to 10 bases. The CDR3 runs 14 residues.

The V and J genes are TRBV7-8 and TRBJ1-3; TRBD1 might be the D (6 bases). CDR1 and CDR2 (germline): SGHVS, FQNEAQ. The V gene lost 5 bases and the J gene lost 2 bases, with 13 bases spanning the gap. The CDR3 runs to 15 residues. The CDR3 DNA sequence: TGTGCCAGCAGCCTCCCGGGGGGCGCTGGAAACACCATATATTTT. Protein sequence: CASSLPGGAGNTIYF.